Below are 22 T cell receptor beta chains sequenced from a single sample in a study of cytomegalovirus exposure and HLA in healthy donors. The PCR was carried out with 60 Vbeta primers and 13 Jbeta primers. Profiled with immunoSEQ multiplex PCR; TCRdb holds only in-frame clones, not every one. The sample holds some 120,000 clones. The material sequenced was PBMCs. These receptors were collected from a man between 25 and 39 years old in good health and CMV-seronegative.

The J gene is TRBJ1-4, the V gene TRBV9, with 10 bases matching TRBD1. The CDR3 consists of 16 residues. Trimming removed 3 bases from V and 5 bases from J; junction bases left unmatched: 7. Germline values: CDR1 SGDLS, CDR2 YYNGEE. CDR3 protein: CASSDWLGQGNEKLFF. CDR3 DNA sequence: TGTGCCAGCAGCGATTGGTTGGGACAGGGGAATGAAAAACTGTTTTTT.

This chain connects TRBV18 to TRBJ1-2, with TRBD1 matching 9 bases. Looked up from germline, CDR1 is KGHSH and CDR2 is LQKENI. Trimming removed 6 bases from V and 6 bases from J; junction bases left unmatched: 8. CDR3 size: 14 residues. For the CDR3, the DNA is TGTGCCAGCTCCCTTGGACAGGGGATCAATGGCTACACCTTC. Protein product: CASSLGQGINGYTF.

The chain is built from TRBV7-9 and TRBJ2-3; the D gene is possibly TRBD1 (5 bases). Between the trimmed V and J ends, which lost 1 base and 2 bases, there was a span of 10 bases. The CDR3 sequence is 15 residues long. From germline, CDR1 is SEHNR and CDR2 FQNEAQ (reference sequence). The CDR3 DNA sequence: TGTGCCAGCAGCTTAGATGTGGGGCACACAGATACGCAGTATTTT. As protein: CASSLDVGHTDTQYF.

The V call is TRBV5-4, the J call TRBJ1-4, with 9 bases lining up with TRBD1. This CDR3 has 14 amino acids. Trimming took 2 bases from V and 8 from J; bases not matched to a gene: 4. Germline lookup yields CDR1 SGHNT and CDR2 YYREEE (reference sequence). CDR3 DNA sequence: TGTGCCAGCAGCTTTCAGGGGACAGGGGAAAAACTGTTTTTT. This codes for CASSFQGTGEKLFF.

The chain couples TRBV21-1 to TRBJ1-5; the DNA was not compared with TRBD1, the D call given in the table. TRBV21-1 is reported as a pseudogene. The CDR3 loop spans 13 amino acids. Written as DNA, the CDR3 is TGTGCCAGCTCATGGCATTGCAATCAGCCCCAGCATTTT. Protein sequence: CASSWHCNQPQHF.

The chain combines TRBV18 with TRBJ2-7; 11 nucleotides line up with TRBD1. The CDR3 length is 14 residues. Germline trimming cut 2 bases from V and 7 bases from J; bases unmatched to any gene: 4. In germline, CDR1 is KGHSH, CDR2 LQKENI. The CDR3: CASSPGDRGMEQYF. CDR3 sequence (DNA): TGTGCCAGCTCACCAGGGGACAGGGGGATGGAGCAGTACTTC.

This chain uses TRBV5-1 with TRBJ1-4; D possibly corresponds to TRBD1 (5 bases). V was shortened by 5 bases and J by 5 bases, with 10 bases between the two germline ends. The CDR3 covers 13 residues. Germline V gene sequence: CDR1 SGHRS, CDR2 YFSETQ. The CDR3 loop is CASRFTGNEKLFF. The CDR3 region has the DNA TGCGCCAGCAGGTTTACAGGCAATGAAAAACTGTTTTTT.

The J gene is TRBJ1-5, the V gene TRBV19; the D gene is possibly TRBD1 (6 bases). This CDR3 spans 14 amino acids. The germline CDR1 and CDR2 sequences are LNHDA and SQIVND (reference sequence). Trimming took 5 bases from V and 3 from J, leaving 11 bases between them. The CDR3 is CASSPRDTNQPQHF. The CDR3 DNA sequence: TGTGCCAGTAGTCCCCGGGACACCAATCAGCCCCAGCATTTT.

The chain uses TRBV6-5 and TRBJ2-5; D might be TRBD2 (5 bases). The V and J ends lost 2 bases and 2 bases respectively, with 6 bases between them. Germline CDR1 is MNHEY and CDR2 is SVGAGI. CDR3 length: 13 amino acids. This CDR3 reads CASSYREQETQYF. Written as DNA, the CDR3 is TGTGCCAGCAGTTACCGGGAACAAGAGACCCAGTACTTC.

CDR3: CASRRERGGSDTQYF. The CDR3 DNA sequence: TGCGCCAGCAGACGAGAGCGGGGAGGGTCAGATACGCAGTATTTT. This chain connects TRBV5-1 to TRBJ2-3; 7 bases align to TRBD2. From germline, CDR1 is SGHRS and CDR2 YFSETQ. Trimming took 5 bases from V and 4 from J; bases not matched to a gene: 10. The CDR3 extends over 15 amino acids. The whole variable domain, filled in from reference TRBV5-1 and TRBJ2-3, reads KAGVTQTPRYLIKTRGQQVTLSCSPISGHRSVSWYQQTPGQGLQFLFEYFSETQRNKGNFPGRFSGRQFSNSRSEMNVSTLELGDSALYLCASRRERGGSDTQYFGPGTRLTVL.

In DNA form, the CDR3 reads TGCGCCAGCAGCTTGTGGGGGGTGGATACGCAGTATTTT. Its translation: CASSLWGVDTQYF. This chain uses TRBV5-1 with TRBJ2-3; weak D call: TRBD2 (6 bases). The CDR3 has 13 residues. Germline lookup yields CDR1 SGHRS and CDR2 YFSETQ. Trimming shortened V by 1 base and J by 6 bases, and 9 bases separated the two germline ends.

The gene calls are TRBV2 and TRBJ2-5; TRBD2 matches at 12 bases. The J call may be faulty, since TRBJ2-7 better matches the DNA end. CDR1 SNHLY and CDR2 FYNNEI come from the germline V gene. The CDR3 sequence is 16 residues long. CDR3 DNA sequence: TGTGCCAGCAGGCCCACTAGCGGGGGGTTATCCTACGAGCAGTACTTC. This sequence encodes CASRPTSGGLSYEQYF.

V gene TRBV27 combines with J gene TRBJ1-3; no definite D call. The CDR3 sequence is 11 residues long. V was pared by 10 bases and J by 2 bases, with 6 bases between. Germline V gene sequence: CDR1 MNHEY, CDR2 SMNVEV (reference sequence). The CDR3 sequence is CATIAGNTIYF. For the CDR3, the DNA is TGTGCCACCATTGCTGGAAACACCATATATTTT.

As DNA, the CDR3 is TGTGCCAGCAGCTCGGACAGGGGGCAGACTGAAGCTTTCTTT. Its translation is CASSSDRGQTEAFF. The chain links TRBV9 to TRBJ1-1; 11 bases match TRBD1. This CDR3 has 14 amino acids. Germline V gene sequence: CDR1 SGDLS, CDR2 YYNGEE. Trimming cost V 4 bases and J 5 bases; bases outside gene matches: 4.

The chain joins TRBV6-1 to TRBJ1-6; TRBD1 matches at 10 bases. Germline-derived CDR1 and CDR2 are MNHNS and SASEGT. The CDR3 has 17 amino acids. The V segment lost 4 bases and the J segment 9 bases; nucleotides outside the gene matches: 12. The chain's CDR3 is CASSGDWDRGFSSPLHF. The CDR3 nucleotides are TGTGCCAGCAGTGGGGACTGGGACAGGGGATTTTCTTCACCCCTCCACTTT.

V gene TRBV19 combines with J gene TRBJ1-4; 9 nucleotides match TRBD1. CDR3 length: 15 residues. The V gene's germline CDR1 is LNHDA and CDR2 SQIVND (reference sequence). With 5 bases clipped from V and 5 bases from J, the junction kept 6 bases outside the gene matches. For the CDR3, the DNA is TGTGCCAGTAGTCCGGGGACAGGGAGAAATGAAAAACTGTTTTTT. Residues: CASSPGTGRNEKLFF.

This chain connects TRBV18 to TRBJ2-7, with 9 bases aligning to TRBD2. This CDR3 is 16 amino acids long. With 6 bases clipped from V and 7 bases from J, the junction kept 16 bases outside the gene matches. Germline CDR1 and CDR2: KGHSH and LQKENI. The CDR3 coding sequence is TGTGCCAGCTCCCTCCCTGGGGCTAGCGGGGAGAGGGAGCAGTACTTC. Its translation: CASSLPGASGEREQYF. Full variable domain (missing parts from reference TRBV18 and TRBJ2-7): NAGVMQNPRHLVRRRGQEARLRCSPMKGHSHVYWYRQLPEEGLKFMVYLQKENIIDESGMPKERFSAEFPKEGPSILRIQQVVRGDSAAYFCASSLPGASGEREQYFGPGTRLTVT.

The V call is TRBV5-5, the J call TRBJ1-6, with TRBD1 as a possible D gene (5 bases). The CDR3 has 17 residues. Per germline, CDR1 SGHKS and CDR2 YYEKEE (reference sequence). V lost 6 bases and J lost 0, with 16 bases in between. CDR3 DNA sequence: TGTGCCAGCACCCGGGGGGAACGAATCTCCTATAATTCACCCCTCCACTTT. This gives the protein CASTRGERISYNSPLHF.

The chain couples TRBV19 to TRBJ2-7, with 10 bases lining up with TRBD2. CDR3 size: 14 residues. Germline CDR1 and CDR2: LNHDA and SQIVND (reference sequence). J gave up 4 bases and V 6 bases, and 6 bases lay outside the gene matches. The CDR3 sequence: CASRTSGGAYEQYF. The CDR3 nucleotides are TGTGCCAGTAGGACCAGCGGGGGGGCGTACGAGCAGTACTTC.

This rearrangement joins TRBV7-3 to TRBJ1-2, with D possibly TRBD1 on 6 matching bases. Trimming stripped 5 bases from V and 2 bases from J, with 9 bases between. CDR1 SGHTA and CDR2 FQGTGA come from the germline V gene. The CDR3 sequence is 13 residues long. CDR3 region: CASSQTGNYGYTF. CDR3 DNA: TGTGCCAGCAGCCAAACAGGGAACTATGGCTACACCTTC. Looking up the rest from reference TRBV7-3 and TRBJ1-2 gives the full variable domain: GAGVSQTPSNKVTEKGKYVELRCDPISGHTALYWYRQSLGQGPEFLIYFQGTGAADDSGLPNDRFFAVRPEGSVSTLKIQRTERGDSAVYLCASSQTGNYGYTFGSGTRLTVV.

The rearrangement uses TRBV2 and TRBJ1-6, with D possibly matching TRBD1 (6 bases). This CDR3 is built from 13 residues. Germline V gene lookup returns CDR1 SNHLY and CDR2 FYNNEI. V was pared by 5 bases and J by 11 bases, with 13 bases between. Here the CDR3 reads CASSLDRLTPLHF. The CDR3 DNA reads as TGTGCCAGCAGTCTCGACAGGTTGACACCCCTCCACTTT. The full variable domain, its missing parts supplied by reference TRBV2 and TRBJ1-6, is EPEVTQTPSHQVTQMGQEVILRCVPISNHLYFYWYRQILGQKVEFLVSFYNNEISEKSEIFDDQFSVERPDGSNFTLKIRSTKLEDSAMYFCASSLDRLTPLHFGNGTRLTVT.

The V gene is TRBV19, the J gene TRBJ1-2; D is possibly TRBD1 (6 bases). The CDR3 length is 16 residues. Trimming stripped 3 bases from V and 2 bases from J, with 16 bases between. From germline, CDR1 is LNHDA and CDR2 SQIVND (reference sequence). The DNA of the CDR3 is TGTGCCAGTAGTATTACCCCCGCAGGGGTAAACTATGGCTACACCTTC. It codes for CASSITPAGVNYGYTF.